Following are 14 T cell receptor beta chains from one sample sequenced in a study of T cell clonotyping in hematopoietic cell transplantation. The method was immunoSEQ multiplex PCR; TCRdb's version includes in-frame clones alone and lacks a portion of them. This sample carries 6,000 or so clones, approximately 70% of them seen once, and the ten largest clones take less than 30%. The sequencing here drew on PBMCs, taken 180 days after allogeneic stem cell transplant. These receptors were obtained from a male patient between 45 and 59 years old who had an allogeneic stem cell transplant from an unrelated donor, so the T cells may come from the graft donor. Some clones in this sample may be carry-over from other donors' samples.

The chain recombines TRBV7-2 with TRBJ1-5; unclear D gene. CDR1 and CDR2 from the germline V gene are SGHTA and FQGNSA. Trimming removed 0 bases from V and 3 bases from J, with 9 bases in between. The CDR3 consists of 15 residues. The CDR3 DNA reads as TGTGCCAGCAGCTTAGCAGGGTCCCTCAATCAGCCCCAGCATTTT. Amino acid sequence: CASSLAGSLNQPQHF.

The chain joins TRBV29-1 to TRBJ2-7; TRBD2 aligns across 12 bases. CDR1 and CDR2 from the germline V gene are SQVTM and ANQGSEA. J was trimmed by 6 bases and V by 2 bases; bases with no gene match: 11. The CDR3 has 16 residues. The CDR3 DNA reads as TGCAGCGTTGAATTACTCCTAGCGGGAGGGCGGGGCGAGCAGTACTTC. Residues: CSVELLLAGGRGEQYF.

This clone was detected only a few times. The chain links TRBV5-1 to TRBJ2-5, with D unresolved. Germline values: CDR1 SGHRS, CDR2 YFSETQ. Trimming shortened V by 0 bases and J by 4 bases, and 7 bases separated the two germline ends. The length of the CDR3 is 13 residues. The DNA for the CDR3 is TGCGCCAGCAGCTTGGAACTTGGAGAGACCCAGTACTTC. This encodes CASSLELGETQYF.

This chain connects TRBV29-1 to TRBJ2-3; 8 bases agree with TRBD2. CDR1 is SQVTM and CDR2 is ANQGSEA in the germline V gene. This CDR3 comprises 14 residues. The junction had 3 bases not matched to a gene; V was cut back by 3 bases and J by 1 base. CDR3 DNA: TGCAGCGTTGAGCCTAGCGGGCGCACAGATACGCAGTATTTT. Protein: CSVEPSGRTDTQYF.

The gene calls are TRBV4-2 and TRBJ1-4; TRBD1 aligns across 9 bases. After removal of 4 bases from V and 7 bases from J, the junction contained 10 bases not matched to a gene. Germline V gives CDR1 LGHNA, CDR2 YNFKEQ. The CDR3 consists of 16 residues. The CDR3 region has the DNA TGTGCCAGCAGCCGAGAGCCGGGACAGGGAGGTGAAAAACTGTTTTTT. Its protein is CASSREPGQGGEKLFF.

The chain combines TRBV4-2 with TRBJ1-1; no definite D call. CDR1 and CDR2 from the germline V gene are LGHNA and YNFKEQ. This CDR3 spans 15 amino acids. V gave up 1 base and J gave up 1 base, with 10 bases separating them. CDR3 DNA sequence: TGTGCCAGCAGCCAAGCAGTTGTCAGGAACACTGAAGCTTTCTTT. This encodes CASSQAVVRNTEAFF.

The genes are TRBV30 and TRBJ1-6, with 7 bases lining up with TRBD1. Trimming removed 0 bases from V and 7 bases from J; junction bases left unmatched: 6. The CDR3 spans 15 residues. Germline CDR1 reads GTSNPN; CDR2 reads SVGIG (reference sequence). This chain's CDR3 is CAWSVLTGNNSPLHF. CDR3 DNA: TGTGCCTGGAGTGTACTGACAGGGAACAATTCACCCCTCCACTTT.

The J gene is TRBJ2-7, the V gene TRBV27, with 14 positions matching TRBD2. The J segment lost 2 bases and the V segment lost 5 bases, leaving 5 bases of the junction unmatched. There are 16 residues in the CDR3. CDR1 is MNHEY, CDR2 SMNVEV, per germline (reference sequence). The CDR3 reads CASSLRLAGGPYEQYF. Here the CDR3 DNA reads TGTGCCAGCAGTCTGCGACTAGCGGGAGGGCCCTACGAGCAGTACTTC.

The table lists this clone with a count of one. CDR3 protein: CASRTGLADTQYF. CDR3 nucleotide sequence: TGTGCCAGCAGGACGGGACTGGCAGATACGCAGTATTTT. The gene calls are TRBV6-6 and TRBJ2-3; D might be TRBD2 (6 bases). V was clipped by 6 bases and J by 4 bases, with 11 bases between them. Per the germline V gene, CDR1 is MNHNY and CDR2 is SVGAGI (reference sequence). CDR3 length equals 13 residues.

The chain combines TRBV5-6 with TRBJ1-2; D gene ambiguous. The CDR3 loop spans 12 amino acids. Germline CDR1 and CDR2: SGHDT and YYEEEE. V lost 4 bases and J lost 6, with 10 bases in between. CDR3 sequence reads: CASSPRYDGYTF. CDR3 sequence (DNA): TGTGCCAGCAGCCCGCGCTACGATGGCTACACCTTC. The complete variable domain, with remaining parts taken from reference TRBV5-6 and TRBJ1-2, reads DAGVTQSPTHLIKTRGQQVTLRCSPKSGHDTVSWYQQALGQGPQFIFQYYEEEERQRGNFPDRFSGHQFPNYSSELNVNALLLGDSALYLCASSPRYDGYTFGSGTRLTVV.

The chain joins TRBV7-3 to TRBJ1-2; 8 nucleotides agree with TRBD1. The CDR3 totals 14 residues. Germline V lookup: CDR1 SGHTA, CDR2 FQGTGA. The ends lost 4 bases at V and 3 bases at J; junction bases unmatched: 4. The CDR3 DNA follows: TGTGCCAGCAGCTCCACAGGGGGTGACTATGGCTACACCTTC. This sequence encodes CASSSTGGDYGYTF.

The V gene is TRBV6-5, the J gene TRBJ2-4; D might be TRBD1 (6 bases). This CDR3 is 14 amino acids long. Looked up from germline, CDR1 is MNHEY and CDR2 is SVGAGI. Deletions cut 2 bases from V and 8 bases from J, with 13 bases between. The CDR3 sequence is CASSYRRGLDIQYF. CDR3 nucleotides: TGTGCCAGCAGTTACCGTAGGGGGTTGGACATTCAGTACTTC.

The V gene is TRBV14, the J gene TRBJ2-5, with TRBD1 matching 8 bases. The J call may not be correct, given that the DNA end is closer to TRBJ2-7. From germline, CDR1 is SGHDN and CDR2 FVKESK. The length of the CDR3 is 14 residues. Written as DNA, the CDR3 is TGTGCCAGCAGCCACAGGACAGGGAATTACGAGCAGTACTTC. Its translation: CASSHRTGNYEQYF.

The chain has TRBV5-1 and TRBJ2-7; unclear D gene. CDR3 length: 11 residues. Per the germline V gene, CDR1 is SGHRS and CDR2 is YFSETQ. Trimming pared 4 bases from V and 3 bases from J, leaving 5 bases between. CDR3 nucleotides: TGCGCCAGCAGCGCGCTCTACGAGCAGTACTTC. Protein product: CASSALYEQYF.